This TCR beta chain appears in the sequencing data of a study of PD-1 blockade in classical Hodgkin lymphoma. Study results and limitations: Relapsed/refractory patients reportedly had the lowest baseline TCR diversity, below newly diagnosed patients, who were below healthy donors.

Noted time point: cycle 4 day 1 (C4D1), after less than 7 weeks of nivolumab. In every patient, relapse followed autologous stem cell transplantation, while exposure to brentuximab vedotin differed. From thawed PBMCs, CD4+ T cells were purified using magnetic negative selection. About this clone: Its target is unknown.

Generated by immunoSEQ multiplex PCR, the TCRdb table keeps only in-frame clones and is missing some. This table holds 10,000 or so clones, approximately 80% found once. The CDR3 totals 13 residues. The germline CDR1 and CDR2 sequences are SGHDN and FVKESK. Between the trimmed V and J ends, which lost 4 bases and 4 bases, there was a span of 7 bases. Sample: CD4+ T cells from blood, taken before the fourth cycle of nivolumab. The receptor comes from a human donor with classical Hodgkin lymphoma. The gene calls are TRBV14 and TRBJ1-4; D uncertain. The CDR3 region is CASSPGLNEKLFF. CDR3 sequence (DNA): TGTGCCAGCAGCCCGGGTCTTAATGAAAAACTGTTTTTT.